This is a list of T cell receptor beta chains from one sample in a study of T-cell reconstitution after alpha-beta-depleted transplantation in children. TCRdb passed the PCR reads through MiXCR, listing each CDR3 protein once. The repertoire has 40,000 to 55,000 distinct CDR3 sequences, around 9.2% of them found once; the top ten carry approximately 27%. Sample: PBMCs, mostly from graft donor cells, taken 60 days after TCRalphabeta/CD19-depleted stem cell transplant. The receptors originated from a male patient under 10 years old who had a stem cell transplant for chronic granulomatous disease, so the T cells may come from the graft donor. The CDR3 runs from the conserved cysteine through the conserved F or W. The D gene is left open where the match is weak.

>TRBV7-2|TRBD1
CASSMDRGLFQPQHF
>TRBV4-3|.
CASSQEEGRGNEQFF
>TRBV7-6|.
CASSQGLSGKNIQYF
>TRBV7-3|TRBD2
CASSLGAGGPYEQYF
>TRBV28|.
CASSLLSGVSYNEQFF
>TRBV7-9|.
CASSPSNIQYF
>TRBV5-1|.
CASSLGQDRYGYTF
>TRBV25-1|.
CASSEGNLYEQYF
>TRBV6-5|TRBD2
CASSLLAGGTGELFF
>TRBV12-3/TRBV12-4|TRBD2
CASSLSRGLAGGPYNEQFF
>TRBV15|TRBD1
CATSGGGQSNEKLF
>TRBV7-2|TRBD2
CASSRKTPGLAGLRTGELFF
>TRBV12-3/TRBV12-4|TRBD1
CASSITPSVWTGDSYGYTF
>TRBV20-1|.
CSASGSGRIDTQYF
>TRBV2|.
CASRGDNTGELFF
>TRBV1|.
CASSEAPGLGYEQYF
>TRBV7-9|.
CASSQPKWMNTEAFF
>TRBV5-1|TRBD1
CASSLAPGTGSGWYF
>TRBV20-1|TRBD2
CSARVLAADTQYF
>TRBV3-1|.
CASSHLNSPLHF
>TRBV28|.
CASSSRVFSTDTQYF
>TRBV20-1|TRBD2
CSATKREGRNEQLF
>TRBV20-1|TRBD2
CSAPGGSGVIRNEQFF
>TRBV20-1|.
CSASGTTNQPQHF
>TRBV6-5|.
CASSSTLNQPQHF
>TRBV7-9|TRBD2
CASSSKLAGGTNEQFF
>TRBV5-1|.
CASSFSPGWQNTGELFF
>TRBV12-3/TRBV12-4|.
CASSLASGYGNTIYF
>TRBV6-2/TRBV6-3|.
CASSYQGSRTEAFF
>TRBV29-1|.
CSVVQGGAEAFF